These 24 T cell receptor beta chains originate from one sample sequenced in a study of Tregs in tolerant kidney transplant recipients. The table came from immunoSEQ multiplex PCR; TCRdb's copy has only in-frame clones and leaves some out. The sample lists 95,000 to 120,000 clones, 90% seen once, with about 0.31% in the top ten. Here the sequenced sample was CD4+ T cells from blood, taken before the transplant. Receptors originate from a human donor who received a combined kidney and bone marrow transplant.

This clone was recorded once. This rearrangement joins TRBV7-2 to TRBJ2-1; 10 positions agree with TRBD2. The trim removed 1 base at V and 9 bases at J, leaving 6 bases unmatched. The CDR3 loop spans 15 amino acids. The V gene's germline CDR1 is SGHTA and CDR2 FQGNSA. CDR3 amino acids: CASSLVRTSGGEQFF. The CDR3 region has the DNA TGTGCCAGCAGCTTAGTTCGGACTAGCGGTGGTGAGCAGTTCTTC.

The chain employs TRBV7-6 and TRBJ2-1; the match to TRBD2 covers 11 bases. V was clipped by 5 bases and J by 6 bases; unmatched bases: 3. The CDR3 contains 14 residues. Germline CDR1 is SGHVS and CDR2 is FNYEAQ. The CDR3 region is CASSPGTSGNEQFF. CDR3 nucleotide sequence: TGTGCCAGCAGCCCCGGGACTAGCGGCAATGAGCAGTTCTTC.

The V and J genes are TRBV5-5 and TRBJ1-6; perhaps TRBD1 as D (6 bases). The CDR3 loop spans 13 amino acids. With 6 bases removed from V and 9 bases from J, the gap between germline ends came to 13 bases. Germline V gives CDR1 SGHKS, CDR2 YYEKEE (reference sequence). The CDR3 here is CASNVQGISPLHF. DNA of the CDR3: TGTGCCAGCAACGTACAGGGAATTTCACCCCTCCACTTT.

The gene calls are TRBV5-3 and TRBJ2-7, with TRBD2 as a possible D gene (6 bases). TRBV5-3 is labeled an ORF, and its function is uncertain. The V end lost 3 bases, the J end lost 0 bases, and 16 bases lay between the germline ends. The CDR3 contains 16 residues. The CDR3 DNA sequence: TGTGCCAGAAGCTCTAATGGCGGGGAAGGCTCCTACGAGCAGTACTTC. Its translation is CARSSNGGEGSYEQYF.

This clone has only one observation. This sequence joins TRBV19 and TRBJ1-2; maybe TRBD1 (5 bases). The CDR3 has 16 residues. The V end lost 5 bases, the J end lost 2 bases, and 18 bases lay between the germline ends. Germline V lookup: CDR1 LNHDA, CDR2 SQIVND (reference sequence). CDR3 amino acids: CASSSIDRRGNYGYTF. CDR3 coding DNA: TGTGCCAGTAGTTCCATTGACCGGCGGGGCAACTATGGCTACACCTTC.

V usage is TRBV7-9 and J usage is TRBJ1-4; D unclear. CDR3 length: 14 residues. Deletions cut 5 bases from V and 0 bases from J, with 7 bases between. In germline, CDR1 is SEHNR, CDR2 FQNEAQ (reference sequence). The DNA for the CDR3 is TGTGCCAGCAGCCACGGGACAACTAATGAAAAACTGTTTTTT. This encodes CASSHGTTNEKLFF.

This clone was found once. The chain combines TRBV12-5 with TRBJ2-7; D is unresolved. The germline V gene has CDR1 LGHNT and CDR2 FRNRAP. Trimming removed 1 base from V and 5 bases from J, with 18 bases in between. This CDR3 has 16 residues. CDR3 sequence reads: CASGLAPREALHEQYF. As DNA, the CDR3 is TGTGCTAGTGGTTTGGCCCCACGTGAGGCCTTACACGAGCAGTACTTC.

The genes are TRBV20-1 and TRBJ2-7; 7 bases match TRBD1. This CDR3 is built from 11 residues. J lost 5 bases, V lost 6 bases, and 4 bases had no gene match. Germline V lookup: CDR1 DFQATT, CDR2 SNEGSKA (reference sequence). The DNA for the CDR3 is TGCAGTGCCAGAACAGGGGACGAGCAGTACTTC. Amino acids: CSARTGDEQYF.

The CDR3 DNA follows: TGTGCCAGCACTTCTAGGGCCCAAAGGGGCGGGGTCCACGAGCAGTACTTC. This sequence encodes CASTSRAQRGGVHEQYF. This chain uses TRBV27 with TRBJ2-7; a weak D match, TRBD2 (6 bases). Trimming left V 7 bases short and J 5 bases short, with 27 bases between. The CDR3 extends over 17 amino acids. Germline V gene lookup returns CDR1 MNHEY and CDR2 SMNVEV (reference sequence).

Only a few counts were recorded for this clone. This rearrangement joins TRBV30 to TRBJ1-2; D gene ambiguous. Germline loops: CDR1 GTSNPN, CDR2 SVGIG (reference sequence). This CDR3 region has 12 residues. V lost 0 bases and J lost 2, with 4 bases in between. The chain's CDR3 is CAWSVRNYGYTF. In nucleotides, the CDR3 is TGTGCCTGGAGTGTCAGAAACTATGGCTACACCTTC.

The CDR3 sequence: CASSPGHRTDTQYF. The CDR3 DNA sequence: TGTGCCAGCTCCCCGGGACACCGCACAGATACGCAGTATTTT. This chain connects TRBV18 to TRBJ2-3, with D tentatively TRBD1 (6 bases). Trimming removed 6 bases from V and 1 base from J, with 11 bases in between. This CDR3 contains 14 residues. Germline-derived CDR1 and CDR2 are KGHSH and LQKENI.

The rearrangement joins TRBV19 to TRBJ1-1; D may be TRBD1 (6 bases). The CDR3 spans 13 residues. Germline CDR1 and CDR2: LNHDA and SQIVND (reference sequence). The V gene lost 5 bases and the J gene lost 5 bases, with 12 bases spanning the gap. CDR3 protein: CASSQGLWTEAFF. The CDR3 DNA reads TGTGCCAGTAGTCAGGGGCTATGGACTGAAGCTTTCTTT.

The gene calls are TRBV6-1 and TRBJ1-5, with D perhaps matching TRBD1 (6 bases). The V and J ends lost 10 bases and 7 bases respectively, with 17 bases between them. From germline, CDR1 is MNHNS and CDR2 SASEGT. This CDR3 has 13 residues. DNA for the CDR3: TGTGCCACGAAAACAGGGACGAGACAGCCCCAGCATTTT. Its translation: CATKTGTRQPQHF.

The chain is built from TRBV28 and TRBJ2-7; 8 bases are shared with TRBD2. Germline lookup yields CDR1 MDHEN and CDR2 SYDVKM. V shed 6 bases, J shed 3 bases, and the junction held 7 bases outside the gene matches. CDR3 length: 14 residues. CDR3 in DNA: TGTGCCAGCAGCCTCTCGACTAGCGTCTACGAGCAGTACTTC. Translating it yields CASSLSTSVYEQYF.

V is TRBV28 and J is TRBJ2-7; D is possibly TRBD1 (6 bases). The germline V gene has CDR1 MDHEN and CDR2 SYDVKM. This CDR3 is 13 amino acids long. Trimming removed 6 bases from V and 8 bases from J, with 17 bases in between. The CDR3 sequence is CASSVGQQGQQYF. The CDR3 nucleotides are TGTGCCAGCAGCGTGGGGCAACAGGGACAGCAGTACTTC.

V is TRBV6-1 and J is TRBJ2-3; 9 bases map to TRBD1. The CDR3 spans 17 residues. V lost 4 bases to trimming and J lost 2 bases; unmatched junction nucleotides: 10. Germline lookup yields CDR1 MNHNS and CDR2 SASEGT. The CDR3 spells CASSAEGTGSSTDTQYF. CDR3 DNA: TGTGCCAGCAGTGCCGAGGGGACAGGGAGTTCCACAGATACGCAGTATTTT.

The chain couples TRBV6-5 to TRBJ2-2; 9 positions match TRBD1. Germline V gives CDR1 MNHEY, CDR2 SVGAGI. CDR3 length: 15 amino acids. The V and J ends lost 8 bases and 5 bases, in that order; junction bases with no gene match: 9. The CDR3 loop reads CASQRPGTGTGELFF. The DNA of the CDR3 is TGTGCCAGCCAGCGTCCCGGGACAGGGACCGGGGAGCTGTTTTTT.

The rearrangement links TRBV19 to TRBJ2-7; 8 positions match TRBD2. After removal of 3 bases from V and 4 bases from J, the junction contained 5 bases not matched to a gene. Per germline, CDR1 LNHDA and CDR2 SQIVND (reference sequence). CDR3 length: 14 amino acids. DNA of the CDR3: TGTGCCAGTAGTATTGGAGCGGGGGTGTACGAGCAGTACTTC. Translating it yields CASSIGAGVYEQYF.

The gene calls are TRBV6-1 and TRBJ1-2; D unclear. With 0 bases removed from V and 6 bases from J, the gap between germline ends came to 8 bases. The CDR3 spans 13 residues. The germline V gene has CDR1 MNHNS and CDR2 SASEGT. The CDR3 spells CASSEARRNGYTF. The CDR3 DNA reads TGTGCCAGCAGTGAAGCGCGCAGGAATGGCTACACCTTC.

The V call is TRBV7-4, the J call TRBJ2-3; D possibly corresponds to TRBD2 (6 bases). Per germline, CDR1 SGHVT and CDR2 SQSDAQ. This CDR3 is 15 amino acids long. The V end lost 5 bases, the J end lost 3 bases, and 15 bases lay between the germline ends. This CDR3 is CASSHPAGGTDTQYF. The CDR3 region has the DNA TGTGCCAGCAGCCACCCAGCGGGTGGTACAGATACGCAGTATTTT.

The chain carries TRBV11-1 and TRBJ2-5; 7 nucleotides line up with TRBD1. Germline-derived CDR1 and CDR2 are SGHAT and FQDESV (reference sequence). The CDR3 has 15 amino acids. V gave up 5 bases and J gave up 3 bases; unmatched junction bases: 9. CDR3 sequence reads: CASSPPPGQKETQYF. CDR3 DNA sequence: TGTGCCAGCAGCCCCCCCCCGGGACAGAAAGAGACCCAGTACTTC.

The chain couples TRBV12-2 to TRBJ1-4; the table's D call, TRBD1, has no DNA check behind it. TRBV12-2 constitutes a pseudogene. CDR3 length: 16 amino acids. The CDR3 here is CASRLRGRGRGEKLFF. CDR3 DNA sequence: TGTGCAAGTCGCTTAAGGGGCAGGGGCAGGGGTGAAAAACTGTTTTTT.

The chain combines TRBV4-2 with TRBJ1-4, with D uncertain. This CDR3 comprises 17 residues. The germline CDR1 and CDR2 sequences are LGHNA and YNFKEQ. V shed 1 base and J shed 0 bases, with 12 bases lying between them. CDR3 coding DNA: TGTGCCAGCAGCCAAGTCGGCCGGGAAGCAACTAATGAAAAACTGTTTTTT. Its protein is CASSQVGREATNEKLFF.

The chain links TRBV29-1 to TRBJ1-1; 7 bases match TRBD1. The V gene's germline CDR1 is SQVTM and CDR2 ANQGSEA. V trimming: 5 bases; J trimming: 5 bases; junction bases outside the gene matches: 5. This CDR3 comprises 12 residues. CDR3 DNA sequence: TGCAGCGTTATACAGGGGAAGACTGAAGCTTTCTTT. This codes for CSVIQGKTEAFF.